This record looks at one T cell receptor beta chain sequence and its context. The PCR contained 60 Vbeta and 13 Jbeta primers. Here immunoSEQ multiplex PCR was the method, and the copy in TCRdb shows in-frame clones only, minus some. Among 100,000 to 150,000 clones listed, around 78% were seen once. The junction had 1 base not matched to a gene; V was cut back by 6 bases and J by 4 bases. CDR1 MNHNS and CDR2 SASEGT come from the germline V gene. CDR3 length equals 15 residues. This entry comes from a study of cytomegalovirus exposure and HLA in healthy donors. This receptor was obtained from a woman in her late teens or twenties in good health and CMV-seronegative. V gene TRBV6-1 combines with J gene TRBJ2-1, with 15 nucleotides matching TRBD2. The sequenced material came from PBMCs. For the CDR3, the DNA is TGTGCCAGCAGCGGGACTAGCGGGAGGTACAATGAGCAGTTCTTC. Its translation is CASSGTSGRYNEQFF.